Listed here are 3 T cell receptor beta chains from one sample, sequenced in a study of T cell clonality in common variable immunodeficiency. Which antigens these TCRs recognize remains unknown. Assay: immunoSEQ multiplex PCR; the TCRdb copy retains only in-frame clones and omits some. Singletons are absent from the sample, which has about 34,000 clones. Notes on the study in general: In common variable immunodeficiency, TCR beta chains reportedly carried fewer deletions and N-nucleotide insertions.

The sample comprised peripheral blood mononuclear cells. The source is a human donor with common variable immunodeficiency.

This clone was recorded at least ten times. The CDR3 end falls 3 residues outside the read, so it is completed with the germline J gene. This chain joins TRBV4-2 and TRBJ2-3, with D perhaps TRBD2 (5 bases). With 1 base removed from V and 4 bases from J, the gap between germline ends came to 18 bases. There are 17 residues in the CDR3. Germline CDR1 is LGHNA and CDR2 is YNFKEQ. The CDR3 here is CASSQVGSDSVADTQYF. Incomplete CDR3 DNA: TGTGCCAGCAGCCAAGTGGGTAGCGACTCCGTGGCAGATACG.

This clone was seen a few times. The CDR3 is cut off 3 residues early in the read; its end comes from the germline J gene. The chain has TRBV2 and TRBJ2-1; D is undetermined. This CDR3 has 14 residues. Germline V gives CDR1 SNHLY, CDR2 FYNNEI. V shed 7 bases and J shed 0 bases, with 10 bases lying between them. CDR3 bases read: TGTGCCAGCAATGGGCCCTACTCCTACAATGAG. Translated: CASNGPYSYNE. The full CDR3 protein reads CASNGPYSYNEQFF.

This clone was picked up many times. The read falls 3 residues short of the CDR3 end, and the missing part is taken from the germline J gene. The V gene is TRBV23-1, the J gene TRBJ1-1; TRBD1 might be the D (5 bases). TRBV23-1 is an ORF, and what it does is uncertain. This CDR3 has 13 residues. Trimming took 3 bases from V and 0 from J, leaving 5 bases between them. The CDR3 DNA, read in part, is TGCGCCAGCAGTCAGGACATGAACACTGAA. Residues: CASSQDMNTE. In full, the CDR3 is CASSQDMNTEAFF.